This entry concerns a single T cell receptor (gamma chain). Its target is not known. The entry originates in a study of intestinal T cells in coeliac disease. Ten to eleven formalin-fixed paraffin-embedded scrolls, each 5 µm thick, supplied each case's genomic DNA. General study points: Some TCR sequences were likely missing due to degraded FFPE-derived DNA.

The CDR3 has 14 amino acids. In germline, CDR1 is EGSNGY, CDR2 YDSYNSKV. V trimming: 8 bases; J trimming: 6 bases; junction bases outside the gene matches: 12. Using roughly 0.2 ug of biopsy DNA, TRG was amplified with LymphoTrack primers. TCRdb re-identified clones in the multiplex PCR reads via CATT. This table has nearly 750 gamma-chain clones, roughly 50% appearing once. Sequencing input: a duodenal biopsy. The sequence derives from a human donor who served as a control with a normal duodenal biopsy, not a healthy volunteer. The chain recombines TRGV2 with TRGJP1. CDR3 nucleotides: TGTGCCACCTTGGGACGGGCCCCTGGTTGGTTCAAGATATTT. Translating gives CATLGRAPGWFKIF.